Presented here are 8 T cell receptor beta chains from one specimen sequenced in a study of naive and memory T cell subsets. Study-level findings and limits: Especially in CD8 cells, naive repertoires contained a few larger clonotypes, possibly CD45RA-re-expressing memory cells.

Their target antigens are unknown. An equimolar mix of two oligonucleotides served as the beta constant-region primer for TRBC1 and TRBC2. Nested alpha and beta constant-region primers with the SP2 primer drove four PCR rounds on ligated cDNA. Via MiXCR, TCRdb re-called the UMI-ligation and nested PCR reads, giving one row per CDR3 protein. The sample has about 150,000 distinct CDR3 sequences, roughly 23% seen once. Sequences were obtained from naive CD4+ T cells from blood. The receptor source for this set is a human donor in good health.

The J gene is TRBJ2-7, the V gene TRBV28, with 8 bases identical to TRBD1. The V gene's germline CDR1 is MDHEN and CDR2 SYDVKM. This CDR3 is 14 amino acids long. The trim removed 3 bases at V and 6 bases at J, leaving 7 bases unmatched. The CDR3 DNA reads as TGTGCCAGCAGTTTGGACAGGGTGGCGGTCGAGCAGTACTTC. Translated, it gives CASSLDRVAVEQYF.

The chain combines TRBV7-9 with TRBJ2-3; TRBD1 might be the D (7 bases). Germline V gives CDR1 SEHNR, CDR2 FQNEAQ (reference sequence). The germline V and J ends were trimmed by 5 bases and 1 base, with 13 bases remaining between them. There are 15 residues in the CDR3. The CDR3 here is CASSHRGTGTDTQYF. The CDR3 DNA sequence: TGTGCCAGCAGCCACCGGGGGACAGGCACAGATACGCAGTATTTT.

This clonotype was observed a few times. The chain has TRBV7-2 and TRBJ1-1, with D unresolved. Germline V gene lookup returns CDR1 SGHTA and CDR2 FQGNSA. V was clipped by 5 bases and J by 11 bases, with 18 bases between them. The CDR3 is made up of 13 amino acids. CDR3 region: CASSRWTTDAAFF. As DNA, the CDR3 is TGTGCCAGCAGCCGCTGGACTACAGACGCGGCTTTCTTT. The whole variable domain, remainder taken from reference TRBV7-2 and TRBJ1-1, is GAGVSQSPSNKVTEKGKDVELRCDPISGHTALYWYRQSLGQGLEFLIYFQGNSAPDKSGLPSDRFSAERTGGSVSTLTIQRTQQEDSAVYLCASSRWTTDAAFFGQGTRLTVV.

The V call is TRBV27, the J call TRBJ2-4; D not certain. CDR1 is MNHEY and CDR2 is SMNVEV in the germline V gene (reference sequence). This CDR3 is 13 amino acids long. V shed 6 bases and J shed 0 bases, with 6 bases lying between them. CDR3 region: CASRDLAKNIQYF. The CDR3 DNA follows: TGTGCCAGCAGGGATCTAGCCAAAAACATTCAGTACTTC.

This clonotype came up a few times. The chain joins TRBV28 to TRBJ1-5; TRBD1 matches 7 bases. The germline V gene has CDR1 MDHEN and CDR2 SYDVKM. The CDR3 is made up of 15 amino acids. V lost 4 bases to trimming and J lost 6 bases; unmatched junction nucleotides: 9. DNA for the CDR3: TGTGCCAGCAGTTCCCGCAGGGGGTTCAGTCAGCCCCAGCATTTT. This sequence encodes CASSSRRGFSQPQHF.

This clonotype appeared a few times. The chain uses TRBV4-2 and TRBJ2-7; tentatively, D is TRBD1 (5 bases). Trimming pared 4 bases from V and 0 bases from J, leaving 10 bases between. The CDR3 is 14 residues long. The germline gives CDR1 LGHNA, CDR2 YNFKEQ. This CDR3 reads CASSPIGDSYEQYF. The CDR3 DNA reads TGTGCCAGCAGCCCCATAGGGGACTCCTACGAGCAGTACTTC.

Points on this clonotype: Its ends do not fully match the called genes, so a read error is possible. The chain couples TRBV29-1 to TRBJ2-2; the match to TRBD2 covers 9 bases. Germline loops: CDR1 SQVTM, CDR2 ANQGSEA. The CDR3 covers 14 residues. This chain's CDR3 is CSAEAGGRTGELFF. CDR3 bases: TGCAGCGCTGAAGCGGGGGGAAGAACCGGGGAGCTGTTTTTT.

The chain joins TRBV28 to TRBJ2-5; D call uncertain. CDR1 is MDHEN, CDR2 SYDVKM, per germline. This CDR3 is built from 13 residues. V was pared by 5 bases and J by 0 bases, with 7 bases between. The CDR3 nucleotides read TGTGCCAGCAGTCGTGGGGACCAAGAGACCCAGTACTTC. Its protein product is CASSRGDQETQYF.